This is a list of T cell receptor beta chains from one sample in a study of PD-1 blockade in classical Hodgkin lymphoma. The table came from immunoSEQ multiplex PCR; TCRdb's copy has only in-frame clones and leaves some out. The table has 90,000 to 110,000 clones, around nine tenths seen once; the top ten hold roughly 20%. Source: peripheral blood mononuclear cells (PBMCs), taken before the fourth cycle of nivolumab. These receptors all come from a human donor with classical Hodgkin lymphoma. CDR3s include the opening cysteine and the closing phenylalanine or tryptophan. D genes are given only for firm matches. Expanded clones are given a class, and other clones once, few, many or no size at all.

v_call: TRBV11-2
j_call: TRBJ2-1
d_call: NA
clone_size: NA
cdr3_length: 13
cdr3_aa: CASSDNRANEQFF
cdr3_nt: TGTGCCAGCAGCGACAACCGGGCTAATGAGCAGTTCTTC

v_call: TRBV28
j_call: TRBJ2-1
d_call: NA
clone_size: NA
cdr3_length: 13
cdr3_aa: CASSLRNRGEQFF
cdr3_nt: TGTGCCAGCAGTTTACGGAATAGGGGGGAGCAGTTCTTC

v_call: TRBV7-2
j_call: TRBJ2-3
d_call: TRBD2
clone_size: NA
cdr3_length: 18
cdr3_aa: CASSLAGTSKSSTDTQYF
cdr3_nt: TGTGCCAGCAGCTTAGCAGGGACTAGCAAATCGAGCACAGATACGCAGTATTTT

v_call: TRBV30
j_call: TRBJ1-3
d_call: NA
clone_size: NA
cdr3_length: 15
cdr3_aa: CAWSVVGGAGNTIYF
cdr3_nt: TGTGCCTGGAGTGTCGTAGGGGGTGCTGGAAACACCATATATTTT

v_call: TRBV18
j_call: TRBJ2-7
d_call: NA
clone_size: NA
cdr3_length: 15
cdr3_aa: CASSPQRALQAEQYF
cdr3_nt: TGTGCCAGCTCACCTCAGAGGGCACTACAGGCCGAGCAGTACTTC

v_call: TRBV7-9
j_call: TRBJ2-5
d_call: TRBD2
clone_size: NA
cdr3_length: 15
cdr3_aa: CASSFSGSEGETQYF
cdr3_nt: TGTGCCAGCAGCTTCAGCGGGAGTGAAGGAGAGACCCAGTACTTC

v_call: TRBV7-9
j_call: TRBJ1-3
d_call: NA
clone_size: NA
cdr3_length: 17
cdr3_aa: CASSLALRHNSGNTIYF
cdr3_nt: TGTGCCAGCAGCTTAGCGCTGAGGCATAACTCTGGAAACACCATATATTTT

v_call: TRBV30
j_call: TRBJ1-1
d_call: NA
clone_size: once
cdr3_length: 14
cdr3_aa: CAWSLQGGGTEAFF
cdr3_nt: TGTGCCTGGAGCCTCCAAGGGGGAGGCACTGAAGCTTTCTTT

v_call: TRBV4-2
j_call: TRBJ1-1
d_call: NA
clone_size: NA
cdr3_length: 16
cdr3_aa: CASSQGVAGLNTEAFF
cdr3_nt: TGTGCCAGCAGCCAAGGGGTAGCGGGGTTGAACACTGAAGCTTTCTTT

v_call: TRBV4-2
j_call: TRBJ2-1
d_call: TRBD1
clone_size: NA
cdr3_length: 16
cdr3_aa: CASSQRGTGKNNEQFF
cdr3_nt: TGTGCCAGCAGCCAAAGAGGGACAGGGAAAAACAATGAGCAGTTCTTC

v_call: TRBV5-1
j_call: TRBJ2-7
d_call: TRBD2
clone_size: NA
cdr3_length: 17
cdr3_aa: CASSLLAGGPAVGEQYF
cdr3_nt: TGCGCCAGCAGCTTACTAGCGGGAGGCCCGGCGGTTGGCGAGCAGTACTTC

v_call: TRBV19
j_call: TRBJ2-7
d_call: NA
clone_size: NA
cdr3_length: 13
cdr3_aa: CASSIRLASEQYF
cdr3_nt: TGTGCCAGTAGTATTAGGCTAGCGAGCGAGCAGTACTTC

v_call: TRBV5-5
j_call: TRBJ1-2
d_call: NA
clone_size: many
cdr3_length: 12
cdr3_aa: CASRHQAGGYTF
cdr3_nt: TGTGCCAGCAGACACCAGGCCGGTGGCTACACCTTC

v_call: TRBV4-1
j_call: TRBJ2-7
d_call: TRBD1
clone_size: once
cdr3_length: 15
cdr3_aa: CASRRTGTDDYEQYF
cdr3_nt: TGCGCCAGCAGGCGAACCGGGACAGACGACTACGAGCAGTACTTC

v_call: TRBV6-5
j_call: TRBJ1-2
d_call: NA
clone_size: NA
cdr3_length: 12
cdr3_aa: CASNQGHYGYTF
cdr3_nt: TGTGCCAGCAACCAGGGCCACTATGGCTACACCTTC

v_call: TRBV5-6
j_call: TRBJ2-7
d_call: NA
clone_size: NA
cdr3_length: 16
cdr3_aa: CASSLFLAPVEGEQYF
cdr3_nt: TGTGCCAGCAGCTTGTTTCTAGCGCCTGTCGAGGGCGAGCAGTACTTC

v_call: TRBV29-1
j_call: TRBJ2-2
d_call: TRBD2
clone_size: NA
cdr3_length: 15
cdr3_aa: CSVVLIAGVGGELFF
cdr3_nt: TGCAGCGTTGTCTTAATCGCGGGAGTTGGCGGGGAGCTGTTTTTT

v_call: TRBV5-4
j_call: TRBJ2-1
d_call: NA
clone_size: NA
cdr3_length: 15
cdr3_aa: CASSLGPDTYNEQFF
cdr3_nt: TGTGCCAGCAGCTTGGGGCCGGACACTTACAATGAGCAGTTCTTC

v_call: TRBV5-4
j_call: TRBJ2-4
d_call: TRBD1
clone_size: NA
cdr3_length: 15
cdr3_aa: CASSLADRVKNIQYF
cdr3_nt: TGTGCCAGCAGCTTGGCGGACAGGGTTAAAAACATTCAGTACTTC

v_call: TRBV19
j_call: TRBJ2-3
d_call: TRBD1
clone_size: NA
cdr3_length: 14
cdr3_aa: CASSMPGTGKPQYF
cdr3_nt: TGTGCCAGTAGTATGCCCGGGACAGGGAAACCGCAGTATTTT